Listed below are T cell receptor beta chains from one sample, sequenced in a study of T cells in Graves' hyperthyroidism and ophthalmopathy. MiXCR was run by TCRdb on the multiplex PCR reads, yielding one entry per CDR3 protein. The sample yields around 600,000 distinct CDR3 sequences, approximately 14% seen once. Source material: blood. Receptor source: a woman in her twenties or thirties with Graves' hyperthyroidism. Each CDR3 is given with its conserved first and last residue. The D gene is left open where the match is weak. Clone size is shown for a subset of rows, as once, few, many or a class of expanded clone.

j_call v_call d_call clone_size cdr3_aa cdr3_nt
TRBJ2-1 TRBV12-3/TRBV12-4 TRBD1 few CASSWGQVGEQFF TGTGCCAGCAGCTGGGGACAGGTGGGCGAGCAGTTCTTC
TRBJ2-7 TRBV18 NA many CASSPPSANEQYF TGTGCCAGCTCACCACCGTCAGCTAACGAGCAGTACTTC
TRBJ1-1 TRBV7-2 NA many CASSLGGSRAEAFF TGTGCCAGCAGCTTAGGGGGCAGTAGGGCTGAAGCTTTCTTT
TRBJ2-1 TRBV3-1 TRBD2 few CASSPQNGRYNEQFF TGTGCCAGCAGCCCACAAAACGGGAGGTACAATGAGCAGTTCTTC
TRBJ2-1 TRBV7-7 NA few CASSKDRAEYNEQFF TGTGCCAGCAGCAAAGACCGGGCCGAGTACAATGAGCAGTTCTTC
TRBJ2-7 TRBV4-3 TRBD2 few CASSQDVLAGVDTYEQYF TGCGCCAGCAGCCAAGATGTTCTAGCGGGAGTCGACACCTACGAGCAGTACTTC
TRBJ1-6 TRBV4-1 NA few CASSQDRGESPLHF TGCGCCAGCAGCCAAGATCGGGGGGAATCACCCCTCCACTTT
TRBJ2-7 TRBV7-2 NA few CASSPSPYFEQYF TGTGCCAGCAGCCCGAGTCCGTATTTCGAGCAGTACTTC
TRBJ2-1 TRBV20-1 TRBD2 few CSAKTGGLSYNEQFF TGCAGTGCTAAGACGGGAGGCCTCTCCTACAATGAGCAGTTCTTC
TRBJ2-7 TRBV7-3 TRBD1 many CASSSTGSHEQYF TGTGCCAGCAGCTCGACAGGGAGCCACGAGCAGTACTTC
TRBJ2-7 TRBV20-1 NA few CSALPATESYEQYF TGCAGTGCTCTGCCGGCGACGGAGTCCTACGAGCAGTACTTC
TRBJ2-1 TRBV10-3 TRBD2 few CAGRASGDNEQFF TGTGCCGGTCGAGCTAGCGGGGACAATGAGCAGTTCTTC
TRBJ2-2 TRBV30 NA many CAWSGTRTTGELFF TGTGCCTGGAGTGGAACCAGAACTACCGGGGAGCTGTTTTTT
TRBJ2-7 TRBV20-1 TRBD1 many CSARPRDRAHEQYF TGCAGTGCTAGACCCCGGGACAGGGCCCACGAGCAGTACTTC
TRBJ1-1 TRBV6-5 TRBD1 many CASSYNRGGTEAFF TGTGCCAGCAGTTACAACAGGGGGGGCACTGAAGCTTTCTTT
TRBJ2-3 TRBV3-1 NA NA CASSLIHGDTQYF TGTGCCAGCAGTCTAATTCATGGGGATACGCAGTATTTT
TRBJ1-4 TRBV3-1 NA many CASSQRGGNEKLFF TGTGCCAGCAGCCAGCGGGGAGGGAACGAAAAACTGTTTTTT
TRBJ2-1 TRBV6-2/TRBV6-3 NA many CASSMDSYNEQFF TGTGCCAGCAGTATGGACTCGTACAATGAGCAGTTCTTC
TRBJ1-1 TRBV6-1 NA NA CASSERSAVNEAFF TGTGCCAGCAGTGAAAGGTCGGCAGTTAATGAAGCTTTCTTT
TRBJ1-1 TRBV11-2 TRBD1 many CASSLGQGWSTEAFF TGTGCCAGCAGCTTAGGACAGGGTTGGAGCACTGAAGCTTTCTTT
TRBJ1-1 TRBV6-5 NA NA CASSYLRASNTEAFF TGTGCCAGCAGTTACTTGAGGGCCTCTAACACTGAAGCTTTCTTT
TRBJ1-2 TRBV12-3/TRBV12-4 TRBD1 many CASSIMDRAGGYTF TGTGCCAGCAGCATCATGGACAGGGCAGGAGGCTACACCTTC